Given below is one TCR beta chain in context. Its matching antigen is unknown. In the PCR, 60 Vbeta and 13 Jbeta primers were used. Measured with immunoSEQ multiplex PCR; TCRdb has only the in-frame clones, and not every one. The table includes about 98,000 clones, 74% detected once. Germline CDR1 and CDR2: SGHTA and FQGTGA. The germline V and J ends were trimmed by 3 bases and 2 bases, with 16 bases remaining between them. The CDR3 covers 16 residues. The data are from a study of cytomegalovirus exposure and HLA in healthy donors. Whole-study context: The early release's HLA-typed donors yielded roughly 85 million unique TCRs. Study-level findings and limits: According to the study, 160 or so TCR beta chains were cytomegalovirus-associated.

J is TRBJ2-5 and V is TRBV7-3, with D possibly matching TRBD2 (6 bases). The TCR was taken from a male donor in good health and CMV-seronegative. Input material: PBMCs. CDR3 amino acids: CASSLGGKGRQETQYF. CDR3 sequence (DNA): TGTGCCAGCAGCTTGGGAGGCAAAGGGAGACAAGAGACCCAGTACTTC.